Listed below are T cell receptor beta chains from one sample, sequenced in a study of blood T cells in healthy people across ages. TCRdb re-called the 5' RACE reads through MiXCR, storing one row per CDR3 protein. This sample yields 760,000 or so distinct CDR3 sequences, of which roughly 25% are seen a single time; 8% to 10% belongs to the top ten. This sample also belongs to another study, concerning T cells of mothers and their children.

The sequencing sample was made of blood. The receptors were gathered from a boy under 18 in good health. Each CDR3 is given with its conserved first and last residue. Each record gives: J gene, clone size, V gene, D gene, CDR3 protein, CDR3 DNA. D genes are given only for firm matches. Expanded clones are given a class, and other clones once, few, many or no size at all.

TRBJ2-6	many	TRBV3-1	TRBD1	CASSDRVGANVLTF	TGTGCCAGCAGCGACAGGGTAGGGGCCAACGTCCTGACTTTC
TRBJ2-1	-	TRBV29-1	-	CSVGPGEMDEQFF	TGCAGCGTTGGTCCGGGGGAGATGGATGAGCAGTTCTTC
TRBJ2-1	few	TRBV27	TRBD1	CASSLRQGESYNEQFF	TGTGCCAGCAGTTTACGGCAGGGGGAGTCCTACAATGAGCAGTTCTTC
TRBJ2-7	-	TRBV7-9	TRBD2	CASSSGGREVSYEQYF	TGTGCCAGCAGCTCGGGAGGGCGGGAGGTTTCCTACGAGCAGTACTTC
TRBJ1-4	many	TRBV10-3	-	CAISEGEKLFF	TGTGCCATCAGTGAGGGTGAAAAACTGTTTTTT
TRBJ2-5	few	TRBV29-1	-	CSVSGQKLETQYF	TGCAGCGTTTCCGGACAGAAGCTGGAGACCCAGTACTTC
TRBJ2-5	few	TRBV20-1	-	CSALSDLKETQYF	TGCAGTGCCCTCTCGGACTTGAAAGAGACCCAGTACTTC
TRBJ1-2	-	TRBV12-3/TRBV12-4	-	CASSYPGKWEGYTF	TGTGCCAGCAGTTACCCGGGGAAGTGGGAAGGCTACACCTTC
TRBJ2-5	-	TRBV29-1	TRBD2	CSARLAGPEETQYF	TGCAGCGCCCGACTAGCGGGACCGGAGGAGACCCAGTACTTC
TRBJ1-4	-	TRBV5-4	-	CASSFGGVVEKLFF	TGTGCCAGCAGCTTTGGCGGAGTTGTTGAAAAACTGTTTTTT
TRBJ2-5	-	TRBV7-3	-	CASSPQGLGETQYF	TGTGCCAGCAGCCCCCAGGGCCTAGGAGAGACCCAGTACTTC
TRBJ1-2	-	TRBV7-2	TRBD1	CASSFRQGPNYGYTF	TGTGCCAGCAGCTTTAGACAGGGCCCTAACTATGGCTACACCTTC
TRBJ1-4	few	TRBV20-1	-	CSVPRRRSANEKLFF	TGCAGTGTCCCTCGTAGACGGTCGGCTAATGAAAAACTGTTTTTT
TRBJ2-4	-	TRBV7-9	-	CASSLADEQGGHIQYF	TGTGCCAGCAGCTTAGCAGACGAACAGGGAGGTCACATTCAGTACTTC
TRBJ2-1	few	TRBV4-1	TRBD2	CASSQSPGTSANNEQFF	TGCGCCAGCAGCCAATCCCCCGGGACTAGCGCTAACAATGAGCAGTTCTTC
TRBJ2-5	few	TRBV10-1	-	CASSDSAGGGETQYF	TGCGCCAGCAGTGACTCCGCGGGTGGGGGAGAGACCCAGTACTTC
TRBJ1-1	-	TRBV27	-	CASSLGAPRWTEAFF	TGTGCCAGCAGTTTGGGGGCGCCCCGGTGGACTGAAGCTTTCTTT
TRBJ1-4	-	TRBV15	-	CATADRENEKLFF	TGTGCAACGGCCGACCGTGAGAATGAAAAACTGTTTTTT
TRBJ2-3	-	TRBV10-3	-	CAISGGTSTDTQYF	TGTGCCATCAGTGGCGGGACTAGCACAGATACGCAGTATTTT
TRBJ2-7	-	TRBV5-1	-	CASSFSMLGAGEQYF	TGCGCCAGCAGCTTCTCGATGTTGGGGGCAGGCGAGCAGTACTTC
TRBJ2-6	-	TRBV7-2	TRBD1	CASSPGQGGHVLTF	TGTGCCAGCAGCCCAGGACAGGGTGGTCACGTCCTGACTTTC
TRBJ2-7	few	TRBV28	-	CASNRGVYEQCF	TGTGCCAGCAACAGAGGAGTGTACGAGCAGTGCTTC
TRBJ2-1	few	TRBV4-2	TRBD2	CASSQVLAGNEQFF	TGTGCCAGCAGCCAGGTTCTAGCGGGCAATGAGCAGTTCTTC
TRBJ1-4	many	TRBV5-6	-	CASSPAGRGEKLFF	TGTGCCAGCAGTCCCGCGGGAAGAGGAGAAAAACTGTTTTTT
TRBJ1-2	few	TRBV20-1	-	CSASNRENYGYTF	TGCAGTGCTAGTAACAGGGAAAACTATGGCTACACCTTC
TRBJ2-3	few	TRBV2	-	CASKRDLSTDTQYF	TGTGCCAGCAAACGGGACCTTAGCACAGATACGCAGTATTTT
TRBJ2-4	few	TRBV28	-	CASSLPGAKNIQYF	TGTGCCAGCAGTCTTCCGGGAGCCAAAAACATTCAGTACTTC
TRBJ2-7	-	TRBV29-1	-	CSVEGASAREQYF	TGCAGCGTTGAAGGGGCTAGCGCCAGGGAGCAGTACTTC
TRBJ2-5	few	TRBV28	-	CASALGWGETQYF	TGTGCCTCGGCGTTAGGGTGGGGAGAGACCCAGTACTTC
TRBJ2-1	few	TRBV15	TRBD2	CATSRDFGGGNEQFF	TGTGCCACCAGCAGAGATTTCGGCGGGGGTAATGAGCAGTTCTTC
TRBJ2-7	-	TRBV28	TRBD1	CASRPTGAYEQYF	TGTGCCAGCAGACCGACAGGGGCCTACGAGCAGTACTTC
TRBJ2-5	-	TRBV20-1	-	CSASGDMAGQGLGETQYF	TGCAGTGCTAGTGGGGATATGGCGGGACAAGGGTTGGGAGAGACCCAGTACTTC
TRBJ2-2	-	TRBV4-2	TRBD2	CASSPGGGLTGELFF	TGTGCCAGCAGCCCGGGCGGGGGATTGACCGGGGAGCTGTTTTTT
TRBJ2-7	-	TRBV25-1	-	CASSQPGFEQYF	TGTGCCAGCAGCCAACCGGGGTTTGAGCAGTACTTC
TRBJ2-7	few	TRBV12-3/TRBV12-4	TRBD1	CASSLIRSTGGPYEQYF	TGTGCCAGCAGTTTAATACGCTCGACAGGGGGGCCCTACGAGCAGTACTTC
TRBJ2-7	few	TRBV25-1	TRBD1	CASRSTGAYEQYF	TGTGCCAGCAGATCGACAGGGGCGTACGAGCAGTACTTC
TRBJ2-4	few	TRBV6-6	TRBD2	CASTQMVGTSGGWENIQYF	TGTGCCAGCACCCAGATGGTTGGGACTAGCGGGGGGTGGGAAAACATTCAGTACTTC
TRBJ1-6	few	TRBV6-5	-	CASSPDRRRDSPLHF	TGTGCCAGCAGCCCCGACAGGCGGCGGGATTCACCCCTCCACTTT
TRBJ2-1	-	TRBV10-3	-	CAIKAGGAINNEQFF	TGTGCCATCAAGGCTGGGGGGGCCATAAATAATGAGCAGTTCTTC
TRBJ2-5	-	TRBV5-1	-	CASSYPRGETQYF	TGCGCCAGCAGTTATCCAAGAGGAGAGACCCAGTACTTC
TRBJ2-3	-	TRBV13	TRBD2	CASSPPGLAGGRADTQYF	TGTGCCAGCAGCCCTCCGGGACTAGCGGGGGGGCGGGCAGATACGCAGTATTTT
TRBJ2-1	few	TRBV5-1	-	CASSRRVSYNEQFF	TGCGCCAGCAGTCGGAGGGTCTCCTACAATGAGCAGTTCTTC
TRBJ2-1	few	TRBV6-5	-	CASSYPKGRSSYNEQFF	TGTGCCAGCAGTTACCCTAAGGGGCGGAGTTCCTACAATGAGCAGTTCTTC
TRBJ2-2	-	TRBV29-1	-	CSAHGATPPGELFF	TGCAGCGCCCACGGGGCTACCCCCCCGGGGGAGCTGTTTTTT
TRBJ2-7	-	TRBV6-5	TRBD1	CASSSLTGTGVSYEQYF	TGTGCCAGCAGTTCCCTCACCGGGACAGGGGTGTCCTACGAGCAGTACTTC
TRBJ2-5	-	TRBV29-1	-	CSVERGNEETQYF	TGCAGCGTTGAACGTGGGAACGAAGAGACCCAGTACTTC
TRBJ2-7	few	TRBV6-6	-	CASRGPFQGDEQYF	TGTGCCAGCCGAGGACCCTTCCAAGGCGACGAGCAGTACTTC
TRBJ2-1	-	TRBV7-9	TRBD2	CASSLLAGGPDNEQFF	TGTGCCAGCAGCTTGCTAGCGGGAGGGCCGGACAATGAGCAGTTCTTC
TRBJ2-5	-	TRBV7-2	TRBD2	CASSFGTSGREQYF	TGTGCCAGCAGCTTCGGGACTAGCGGGAGGGAGCAGTACTTC
TRBJ1-2	few	TRBV4-2	TRBD1	CASSQDAGQNYGYTF	TGTGCCAGCAGCCAAGATGCGGGACAGAACTATGGCTACACCTTC